This T cell receptor beta chain emerged from a study of blood T cell repertoires in COVID-19. Whole-study context: T cells, B-cell-depleted T cells, or PBMCs supplied cDNA or gDNA.

The germline gives CDR1 KGHSH, CDR2 LQKENI. The length of the CDR3 is 17 residues. J was trimmed by 4 bases and V by 2 bases; bases with no gene match: 7. Two negative PCRs, clearance, or symptom resolution characterized the recovered Cohort 3 donors. In the source study's methods: Reference gene primer amplification gave nucleated cell count estimates. Only in-frame clones appear in the TCRdb table, and some are missing; sequencing was by immunoSEQ multiplex PCR. That table furnishes V, J and clone size, whereas the DNA furnished D and trimming. This table holds 150,000 to 200,000 clones, over 80% found once.

The TCR originated in a woman aged 55 to 70 who had recovered from COVID-19. This chain links TRBV18 with TRBJ2-1; TRBD2 agrees at 11 bases. The sample comprised PBMCs or T cells enriched from blood (not recorded which). The CDR3 coding sequence is TGTGCCAGCTCACCAGTCGCTTCTAGCGGGGGGTACAATGAGCAGTTCTTC. Amino acid sequence: CASSPVASSGGYNEQFF.